This T cell receptor beta chain came from a study of blood T cell repertoires in COVID-19. The wider study: The analysed material was cDNA or gDNA that came from T cells, B-cell-depleted T cells, or PBMCs.

V was trimmed by 3 bases and J by 3 bases, leaving 11 bases between them. CDR3 size: 14 residues. Germline loops: CDR1 SGDLS, CDR2 YYNGEE. In the original processing: By means of reference gene primer amplification, nucleated cell counts were estimated. The data were produced by immunoSEQ multiplex PCR, yet TCRdb's version contains in-frame clones alone and is incomplete. V, J and clone size were drawn from that table, and D and trimming were deduced from the DNA. The data hold about 260,000 clones, with about 85% observed a single time. This clonotype originated in a man in his 60s with acute or convalescent COVID-19. Sequencing was performed on peripheral blood. The V call is TRBV9, the J call TRBJ2-3; no firm D call. CDR3 coding DNA: TGTGCCAGCAGCGCCCGTAGCCAAACAGATACGCAGTATTTT. Residues: CASSARSQTDTQYF.